The 16 T cell receptor beta chains presented below share a single source sample, sequenced in a study of T cells expressing NK-cell markers. TCRdb reanalyzed the 5' RACE reads, giving one entry per CDR3 protein sequence and no DNA. In total, the table holds under 500,000 distinct CDR3 sequences. What was sequenced was blood T cells: a sorted CD56 or NKG2C T cell subset, CD4+ or CD8+ T cells, or bulk PBMC T cells (not recorded which). Receptors originate from a woman aged 18 to 75 in good health.

V usage is TRBV7-8 and J usage is TRBJ1-4; checking the TCRdb D call of TRBD1 is not possible without DNA. The CDR3 contains 13 residues. Germline assignment: CDR1 SGHVS and CDR2 FQNEAQ. CDR3 region: CASSQDRPEKLFF.

The chain is built from TRBV7-2 and TRBJ2-5; the TCRdb D gene call, TRBD2, has no DNA to confirm it. Germline-derived CDR1 and CDR2 are SGHTA and FQGNSA. The CDR3 consists of 14 residues. This chain's CDR3 is CASRSGLHVETQYF.

The chain recombines TRBV11-2 with TRBJ2-1; TCRdb selects TRBD2, and the lack of DNA leaves this call unchecked. The CDR3 extends over 15 amino acids. Germline-derived CDR1 and CDR2 are SGHAT and FQNNGV. The CDR3 protein is CASSFLAGGYNEQFF.

The CDR3: CSARELWRPDTQYF. The chain recombines TRBV20-1 with TRBJ2-3; TCRdb returns TRBD2, unconfirmable since there is no DNA. Germline CDR1 DFQATT, CDR2 SNEGSKA (reference sequence). This CDR3 region has 14 residues.

V and J are TRBV5-1 and TRBJ1-1. There are 15 residues in the CDR3. Germline V gene data show CDR1 as SGHRS and CDR2 as YFSETQ. CDR3 in amino acids: CASSPGGGLNTEAFF.

This chain links TRBV5-1 with TRBJ2-2; checking the TCRdb D call of TRBD1 is not possible without DNA. Germline CDR1 and CDR2: SGHRS and YFSETQ. This CDR3 is 16 amino acids long. This CDR3 is CASSLAGTGGPGELFF.

The CDR3 sequence is CATSDGPGLVDEQFF. V and J are TRBV24-1 and TRBJ2-1; absent DNA, TCRdb's TRBD2 call cannot be checked. Germline CDR1 KGHDR, CDR2 SFDVKD. The CDR3 runs 15 residues.

CDR3 residues: CASSIYPGSGIQYF. The V call is TRBV21-1, the J call TRBJ2-4; TCRdb reports TRBD1, a call that lacks DNA to check it against. TRBV21-1 has pseudogene status. The CDR3 is 14 residues long.

V usage is TRBV20-1 and J usage is TRBJ1-5. The CDR3 length is 13 residues. Per the germline V gene, CDR1 is DFQATT and CDR2 is SNEGSKA (reference sequence). CDR3: CSAETSENQPQHF.

The chain links TRBV19 to TRBJ2-7; as DNA is missing, the TRBD2 call by TCRdb cannot be tested. From germline, CDR1 is LNHDA and CDR2 SQIVND (reference sequence). The CDR3 length is 14 residues. CDR3 protein: CASGGASGTYEQYF.

The V and J genes are TRBV6-1 and TRBJ1-5; TCRdb gives TRBD1 as the D gene, but with no DNA this cannot be confirmed. CDR3 length: 16 residues. CDR1 is MNHNS and CDR2 is SASEGT in the germline V gene. Here the CDR3 reads CATAGTVNHSNQPQHF.

The chain links TRBV11-2 to TRBJ1-4; TCRdb's D gene call, TRBD1, goes unchecked for lack of DNA. There are 15 residues in the CDR3. Germline V gene sequence: CDR1 SGHAT, CDR2 FQNNGV. The CDR3 spells CASSLVRGANEKLFF.

This sequence joins TRBV6-2 or TRBV6-3 and TRBJ2-2; TCRdb gives TRBD2 as the D gene, but with no DNA this cannot be confirmed. The CDR3 runs 19 residues. Germline CDR1 is MNHEY and CDR2 is SVGEGT. This CDR3 is CASRQNPQRRLVHTGELFF.

J is TRBJ2-2 and V is TRBV7-3; there is no DNA to check the TCRdb D call of TRBD1. Germline V gene lookup returns CDR1 SGHTA and CDR2 FQGTGA. CDR3 length equals 14 residues. The CDR3 sequence: CASSPTGGTGELFF. The whole variable domain, remainder taken from reference TRBV7-3 and TRBJ2-2, is GAGVSQTPSNKVTEKGKYVELRCDPISGHTALYWYRQSLGQGPEFLIYFQGTGAADDSGLPNDRFFAVRPEGSVSTLKIQRTERGDSAVYLCASSPTGGTGELFFGEGSRLTVL.

The chain joins TRBV5-6 to TRBJ2-7. The CDR3 loop spans 12 amino acids. Germline CDR1 reads SGHDT; CDR2 reads YYEEEE. The CDR3 loop is CASSWGAYEQYF. The whole variable domain, filled in from reference TRBV5-6 and TRBJ2-7, reads DAGVTQSPTHLIKTRGQQVTLRCSPKSGHDTVSWYQQALGQGPQFIFQYYEEEERQRGNFPDRFSGHQFPNYSSELNVNALLLGDSALYLCASSWGAYEQYFGPGTRLTVT.

V usage is TRBV29-1 and J usage is TRBJ2-7; TCRdb's D gene call, TRBD1, goes unchecked for lack of DNA. Germline values: CDR1 SQVTM, CDR2 ANQGSEA. This CDR3 is 14 amino acids long. CDR3 region: CSVESGTGGHEQYF.